The 23 T cell receptor beta chains below were found in one sample sequenced in a study of shared clonotypes between healthy human individuals. Assay: immunoSEQ multiplex PCR; the TCRdb copy retains only in-frame clones and omits some. The table lists about 2 million clones, around 95% of them singletons. Sequencing input: naive CD4+ T cells sorted from blood. Subset: CD45RA+ positively selected. The receptors were sampled from a man aged 18 to 29 in good health.

The rearrangement uses TRBV19 and TRBJ2-7; 8 bases are shared with TRBD2. The CDR3 spans 15 residues. CDR1 and CDR2 from the germline V gene are LNHDA and SQIVND (reference sequence). V dropped 5 bases and J dropped 2; count of bases not matched to a gene: 8. Here the CDR3 reads CASSQGLGPAYEQYF. In DNA, the CDR3 is TGTGCCAGTAGTCAGGGACTAGGGCCAGCCTACGAGCAGTACTTC.

The chain employs TRBV6-1 and TRBJ1-6; D may be TRBD1 (5 bases). Germline V lookup: CDR1 MNHNS, CDR2 SASEGT. Trimming removed 5 bases at V and 10 bases at J, with 15 bases between. This CDR3 is built from 14 residues. CDR3 loop: CASSRAGDDSPLHF. The CDR3 DNA follows: TGTGCCAGCAGTCGAGCGGGGGACGACTCACCCCTCCACTTT.

The chain recombines TRBV5-4 with TRBJ1-1; D is perhaps TRBD1 (5 bases). Trimming pared 0 bases from V and 0 bases from J, leaving 9 bases between. The germline V gene encodes CDR1 SGHNT and CDR2 YYREEE (reference sequence). This CDR3 is built from 15 residues. CDR3 in DNA: TGTGCCAGCAGCTTGGCCAAGGGGTTGAACACTGAAGCTTTCTTT. This gives the protein CASSLAKGLNTEAFF.

The V call is TRBV10-1, the J call TRBJ2-1; no definite D call. V lost 4 bases and J 13 bases, leaving 17 bases between the germline ends. This CDR3 has 13 residues. Germline CDR1 WNHNN, CDR2 SYGVQD (reference sequence). The CDR3 DNA sequence: TGCGCCAGCAGTGCCCAAATTACCAACACCCAGTTCTTC. It codes for CASSAQITNTQFF.

The chain uses TRBV5-1 and TRBJ1-3; unclear D gene. Trimming took 0 bases from V and 0 from J, leaving 10 bases between them. The CDR3 is 16 residues long. Looked up from germline, CDR1 is SGHRS and CDR2 is YFSETQ. The CDR3 DNA is TGCGCCAGCAGCTTGGGCGGCAGACTCTCTGGAAACACCATATATTTT. The encoded protein is CASSLGGRLSGNTIYF.

This clone showed up just once. This sample also contains other DNA sequences that code for the same CDR3. The chain has TRBV2 and TRBJ2-7; D is ambiguous. Germline V lookup: CDR1 SNHLY, CDR2 FYNNEI. Deletions cut 3 bases from V and 0 bases from J, with 6 bases between. This CDR3 has 13 amino acids. The CDR3 region is CASSDGYSYEQYF. The CDR3 DNA is TGTGCCAGCAGTGATGGCTACTCCTACGAGCAGTACTTC. The variable domain in full, with the rest retrieved from reference TRBV2 and TRBJ2-7, is EPEVTQTPSHQVTQMGQEVILRCVPISNHLYFYWYRQILGQKVEFLVSFYNNEISEKSEIFDDQFSVERPDGSNFTLKIRSTKLEDSAMYFCASSDGYSYEQYFGPGTRLTVT.

Points on this clone: The sample holds other DNA sequences that translate to the same CDR3. CDR3 region: CASSFSGSTDTQYF. The CDR3 DNA sequence: TGTGCCAGCAGCTTCTCCGGCAGCACAGATACGCAGTATTTT. This chain joins TRBV7-9 and TRBJ2-3; D gene uncertain. Trimming shortened V by 3 bases and J by 0 bases, and 7 bases separated the two germline ends. This CDR3 contains 14 residues. Germline CDR1 SEHNR, CDR2 FQNEAQ (reference sequence).

The chain couples TRBV4-1 to TRBJ2-2, with 13 positions matching TRBD2. Looked up from germline, CDR1 is MGHRA and CDR2 is YSYEKL. Germline trimming cut 3 bases from V and 7 bases from J; bases unmatched to any gene: 11. This CDR3 is 18 amino acids long. For the CDR3, the DNA is TGCGCCAGCAGCCAGAAAGTAGGACTAGCGGGAGTTAACGGGGAGCTGTTTTTT. Translated: CASSQKVGLAGVNGELFF.

This clone was detected only once. The rearrangement uses TRBV4-3 and TRBJ2-3; 8 bases are a match to TRBD2. The trim removed 0 bases at V and 6 bases at J, leaving 8 bases unmatched. Looked up from germline, CDR1 is LGHNA and CDR2 is YSLEER. The CDR3 is made up of 16 amino acids. CDR3 residues: CASSQDPGGGWDTQYF. The DNA of the CDR3 is TGCGCCAGCAGCCAAGATCCCGGGGGGGGTTGGGATACGCAGTATTTT.

A word on this clone: The sample carries other DNA sequences with the same CDR3. The chain links TRBV30 to TRBJ2-7; D possibly corresponds to TRBD2 (6 bases). CDR3 length equals 12 residues. The V end was cut by 0 bases, the J end by 3 bases, with 6 bases between. Germline V gene sequence: CDR1 GTSNPN, CDR2 SVGIG (reference sequence). The DNA for the CDR3 is TGTGCCTGGAGTGTAGCGGGCTACGAGCAGTACTTC. It yields the protein CAWSVAGYEQYF.

V and J are TRBV7-9 and TRBJ1-3; TRBD1 is a possible D gene (6 bases). The CDR3 spans 14 residues. V was cut by 6 bases and J by 2 bases, with 11 bases left in between. In germline, CDR1 is SEHNR, CDR2 FQNEAQ (reference sequence). The CDR3 spells CASRKQGTGNTIYF. Here the CDR3 DNA reads TGTGCCAGCAGGAAGCAGGGGACTGGAAACACCATATATTTT.

This clone has just one count. The V and J genes are TRBV30 and TRBJ1-2, with D hard to call. V lost 4 bases and J lost 3, with 9 bases in between. The CDR3 extends over 12 amino acids. CDR1 and CDR2 from the germline V gene are GTSNPN and SVGIG (reference sequence). This CDR3 is CAWNRRYYGYTF. Written as DNA, the CDR3 is TGTGCCTGGAACCGGCGGTACTATGGCTACACCTTC.

CDR3 sequence: CASSLADSGQGADTQYF. Here the CDR3 DNA reads TGCGCCAGCAGCTTGGCGGACTCGGGACAGGGCGCAGATACGCAGTATTTT. The gene calls are TRBV5-1 and TRBJ2-3; 9 bases agree with TRBD1. Germline values: CDR1 SGHRS, CDR2 YFSETQ. This CDR3 comprises 17 residues. Losses at the gene ends were 0 bases for V and 4 bases for J; bases not matched to a gene: 9.

The genes are TRBV18 and TRBJ2-5, with 8 positions matching TRBD2. The CDR3 is 16 amino acids. Germline CDR1 KGHSH, CDR2 LQKENI. After removal of 4 bases from V and 5 bases from J, the junction contained 12 bases not matched to a gene. The CDR3, as DNA: TGTGCCAGCTCACGTTCCGCGGGGGGCGTGGAGGAGACCCAGTACTTC. It specifies CASSRSAGGVEETQYF.

As to this clone: The same CDR3 arises from other DNA sequences in this sample as well. The gene calls are TRBV6-5 and TRBJ1-3; TRBD1 matches at 9 bases. V gave up 6 bases and J gave up 4 bases; unmatched junction bases: 4. Germline CDR1 MNHEY, CDR2 SVGAGI. This CDR3 is 14 amino acids long. CDR3 sequence reads: CASRRQGGGNTIYF. CDR3 in DNA: TGTGCCAGCAGGAGACAGGGGGGCGGAAACACCATATATTTT.

CDR3 in amino acids: CASSLVAGEGEKLFF. CDR3 DNA: TGCGCCAGCAGCTTGGTAGCCGGGGAGGGTGAAAAACTGTTTTTT. The rearrangement joins TRBV5-1 to TRBJ1-4, with D unclear. The CDR3 runs to 15 residues. With 0 bases removed from V and 7 bases from J, the gap between germline ends came to 13 bases. Germline lookup yields CDR1 SGHRS and CDR2 YFSETQ.

V and J are TRBV19 and TRBJ1-2; no clear D. CDR1 and CDR2 (germline): LNHDA, SQIVND (reference sequence). V shed 1 base and J shed 2 bases, with 17 bases lying between them. This CDR3 has 17 residues. CDR3 amino acids: CASSIGTASGFNYGYTF. The CDR3 DNA sequence: TGTGCCAGTAGTATAGGGACGGCCTCAGGTTTCAACTATGGCTACACCTTC.

Worth noting for this clone: The sample contains more than one DNA sequence encoding this CDR3. The V call is TRBV6-1, the J call TRBJ2-1; tentative D call: TRBD1 (5 bases). Trimming stripped 2 bases from V and 4 bases from J, with 12 bases between. Germline V gene sequence: CDR1 MNHNS, CDR2 SASEGT. This CDR3 spans 15 amino acids. This CDR3 reads CASSERRGAYNEQFF. The CDR3 nucleotides are TGTGCCAGCAGTGAACGTAGGGGTGCGTACAATGAGCAGTTCTTC.

This chain uses TRBV5-1 with TRBJ1-5; 9 positions agree with TRBD1. V shed 4 bases, J shed 3 bases, and the junction held 5 bases outside the gene matches. This CDR3 spans 15 amino acids. Germline V CDR1 and CDR2: SGHRS, YFSETQ. The DNA for the CDR3 is TGCGCCAGCAGCGCACAGGGGGCCGACAATCAGCCCCAGCATTTT. This translates into CASSAQGADNQPQHF.

In DNA form, the CDR3 reads TGTGCCTGGGGAGTGTATGAGCAGTTCTTC. Translated: CAWGVYEQFF. The chain couples TRBV30 to TRBJ2-1; no definite D call. The CDR3 consists of 10 residues. V was shortened by 5 bases and J by 8 bases, with 7 bases between the two germline ends. Germline V gene sequence: CDR1 GTSNPN, CDR2 SVGIG (reference sequence).

For this clone: This sample also contains other DNA sequences that code for the same CDR3. The gene calls are TRBV11-2 and TRBJ2-2, with TRBD2 as a possible D gene (6 bases). The CDR3 has 16 residues. V dropped 2 bases and J dropped 1 base, with 11 bases sitting between them. Germline V gene lookup returns CDR1 SGHAT and CDR2 FQNNGV. CDR3: CASSLSGGKNTGELFF. The DNA for the CDR3 is TGTGCCAGCAGCTTAAGTGGCGGGAAGAACACCGGGGAGCTGTTTTTT.

The count of this clone is one. The chain carries TRBV5-6 and TRBJ2-1, with D perhaps matching TRBD2 (5 bases). CDR3 length: 12 amino acids. The V end was cut by 0 bases, the J end by 9 bases, with 7 bases between. CDR1 and CDR2 from the germline V gene are SGHDT and YYEEEE. The CDR3 is CASSLAGGEQFF. DNA for the CDR3: TGTGCCAGCAGCTTGGCAGGAGGTGAGCAGTTCTTC.

This chain joins TRBV7-2 and TRBJ2-7; tentative D call: TRBD2 (5 bases). Germline CDR1 SGHTA, CDR2 FQGNSA. The CDR3 runs 15 residues. Between the trimmed V and J ends, which lost 0 bases and 5 bases, there was a span of 14 bases. The CDR3 protein is CASSLAQASPHEQYF. As DNA, the CDR3 is TGTGCCAGCAGCTTAGCGCAGGCTAGCCCACACGAGCAGTACTTC. The full variable domain, completed using reference TRBV7-2 and TRBJ2-7, is GAGVSQSPSNKVTEKGKDVELRCDPISGHTALYWYRQSLGQGLEFLIYFQGNSAPDKSGLPSDRFSAERTGGSVSTLTIQRTQQEDSAVYLCASSLAQASPHEQYFGPGTRLTVT.